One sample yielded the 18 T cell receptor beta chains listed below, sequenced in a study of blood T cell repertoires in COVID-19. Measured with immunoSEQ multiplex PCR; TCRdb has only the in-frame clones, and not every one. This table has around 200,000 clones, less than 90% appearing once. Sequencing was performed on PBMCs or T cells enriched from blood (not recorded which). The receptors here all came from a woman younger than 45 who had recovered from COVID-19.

The chain's CDR3 is CASSPRGPITDTQYF. The CDR3 region has the DNA TGTGCCAGCTCACCCAGGGGGCCCATCACAGATACGCAGTATTTT. V and J are TRBV18 and TRBJ2-3; TRBD1 matches 8 bases. V lost 3 bases to trimming and J lost 2 bases; unmatched junction nucleotides: 4. Germline CDR1 and CDR2: KGHSH and LQKENI. CDR3 size: 15 residues.

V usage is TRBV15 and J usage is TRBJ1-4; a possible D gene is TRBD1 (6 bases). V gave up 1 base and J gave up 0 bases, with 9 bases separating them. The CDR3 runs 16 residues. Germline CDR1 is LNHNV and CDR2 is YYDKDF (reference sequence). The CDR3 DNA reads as TGTGCCACCAGCAGAGGCGGACAGTCAACTAATGAAAAACTGTTTTTT. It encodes CATSRGGQSTNEKLFF. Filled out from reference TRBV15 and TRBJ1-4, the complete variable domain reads DAMVIQNPRYQVTQFGKPVTLSCSQTLNHNVMYWYQQKSSQAPKLLFHYYDKDFNNEADTPDNFQSRRPNTSFCFLDIRSPGLGDTAMYLCATSRGGQSTNEKLFFGSGTQLSVL.

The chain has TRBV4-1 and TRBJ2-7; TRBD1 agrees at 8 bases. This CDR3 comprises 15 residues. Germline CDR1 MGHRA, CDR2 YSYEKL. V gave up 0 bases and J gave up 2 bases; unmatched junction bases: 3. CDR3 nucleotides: TGCGCCAGCAGCCAAGAGGACAGGGACCCCTACGAGCAGTACTTC. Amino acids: CASSQEDRDPYEQYF.

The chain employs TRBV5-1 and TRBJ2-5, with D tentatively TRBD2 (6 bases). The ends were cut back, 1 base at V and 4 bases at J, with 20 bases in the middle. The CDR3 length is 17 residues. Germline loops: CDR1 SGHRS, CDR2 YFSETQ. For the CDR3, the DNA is TGCGCCAGCAGCTTGAATGGGCTGGGGGGACGGGGAGAGACCCAGTACTTC. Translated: CASSLNGLGGRGETQYF.

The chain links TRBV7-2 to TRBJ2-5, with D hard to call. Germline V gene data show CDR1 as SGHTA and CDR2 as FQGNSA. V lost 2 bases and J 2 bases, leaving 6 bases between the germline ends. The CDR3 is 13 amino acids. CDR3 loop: CASSLRRQETQYF. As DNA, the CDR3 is TGTGCCAGCAGCTTACGCAGACAAGAGACCCAGTACTTC.

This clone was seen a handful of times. CDR3 amino acids: CASSPGHGEGYTF. The CDR3 DNA sequence: TGTGCCAGCAGCCCCGGACACGGCGAAGGCTACACCTTC. This rearrangement joins TRBV11-2 to TRBJ1-2, with D perhaps TRBD1 (5 bases). V was clipped by 5 bases and J by 8 bases, with 15 bases between them. Germline CDR1 reads SGHAT; CDR2 reads FQNNGV. This CDR3 has 13 amino acids.

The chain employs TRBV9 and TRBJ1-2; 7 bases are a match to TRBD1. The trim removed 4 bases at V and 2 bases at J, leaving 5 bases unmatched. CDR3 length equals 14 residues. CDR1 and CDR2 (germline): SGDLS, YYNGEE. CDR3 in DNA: TGTGCCAGCAGCATCCGGACAGGAAACTATGGCTACACCTTC. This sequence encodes CASSIRTGNYGYTF.

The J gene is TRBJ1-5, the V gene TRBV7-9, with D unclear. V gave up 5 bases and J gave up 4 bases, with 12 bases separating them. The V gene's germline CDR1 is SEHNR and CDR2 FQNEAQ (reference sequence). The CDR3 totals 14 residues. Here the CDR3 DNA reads TGTGCCAGCAGCCGGAACGACGGGAATCAGCCCCAGCATTTT. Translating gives CASSRNDGNQPQHF.

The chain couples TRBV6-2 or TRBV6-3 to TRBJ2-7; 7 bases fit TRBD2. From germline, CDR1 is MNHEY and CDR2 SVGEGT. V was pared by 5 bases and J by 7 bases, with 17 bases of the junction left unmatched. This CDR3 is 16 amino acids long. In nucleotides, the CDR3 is TGTGCCAGCAGTGACCGGGGGGTGACGCCCATTCGGGAGCAGTACTTC. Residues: CASSDRGVTPIREQYF.

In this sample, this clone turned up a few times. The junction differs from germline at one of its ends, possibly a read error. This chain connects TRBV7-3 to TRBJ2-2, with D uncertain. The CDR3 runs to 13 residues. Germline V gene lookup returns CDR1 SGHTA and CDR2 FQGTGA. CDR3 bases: TGTGCCAGTAGCTCGGGGAACACCGGGGAGCTGTTTTTT. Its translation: CASSSGNTGELFF.

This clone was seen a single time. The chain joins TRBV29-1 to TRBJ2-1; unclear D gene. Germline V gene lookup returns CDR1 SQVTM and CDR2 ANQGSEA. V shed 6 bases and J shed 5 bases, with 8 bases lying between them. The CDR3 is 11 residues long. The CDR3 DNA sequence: TGCAGCGTGGGCAGAGACAATGAGCAGTTCTTC. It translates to CSVGRDNEQFF.

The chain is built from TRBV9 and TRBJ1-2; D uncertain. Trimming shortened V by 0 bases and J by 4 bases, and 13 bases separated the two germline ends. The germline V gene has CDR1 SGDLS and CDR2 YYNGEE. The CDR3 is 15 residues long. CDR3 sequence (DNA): TGTGCCAGCAGCGTAGGCAACAGCCACCTCTATGGCTACACCTTC. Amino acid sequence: CASSVGNSHLYGYTF.

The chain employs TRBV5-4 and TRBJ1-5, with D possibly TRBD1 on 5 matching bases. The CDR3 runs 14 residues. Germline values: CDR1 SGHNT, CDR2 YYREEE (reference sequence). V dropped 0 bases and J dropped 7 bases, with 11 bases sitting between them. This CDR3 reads CASSLEGVGQPQHF. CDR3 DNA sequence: TGTGCCAGCAGCTTGGAAGGGGTCGGACAGCCCCAGCATTTT.

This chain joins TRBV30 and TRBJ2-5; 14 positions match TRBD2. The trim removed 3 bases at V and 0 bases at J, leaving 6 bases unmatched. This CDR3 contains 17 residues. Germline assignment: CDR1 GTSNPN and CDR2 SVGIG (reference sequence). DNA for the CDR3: TGTGCCTGGAGGGGGACTAGCGGGGGAGTGTACCAAGAGACCCAGTACTTC. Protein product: CAWRGTSGGVYQETQYF.

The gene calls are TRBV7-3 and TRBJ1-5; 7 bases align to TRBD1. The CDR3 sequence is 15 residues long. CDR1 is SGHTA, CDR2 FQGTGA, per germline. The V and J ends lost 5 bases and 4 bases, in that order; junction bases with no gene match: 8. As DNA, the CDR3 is TGTGCCAGCAGCGGACAGGCTGTATTTAATCAGCCCCAGCATTTT. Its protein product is CASSGQAVFNQPQHF.

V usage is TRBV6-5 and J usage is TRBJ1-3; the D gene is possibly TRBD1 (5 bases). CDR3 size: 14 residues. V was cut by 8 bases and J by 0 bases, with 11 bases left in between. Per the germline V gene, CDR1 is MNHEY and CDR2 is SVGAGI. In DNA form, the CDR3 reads TGTGCCAGCTCGAACAGGCCCTCTGGAAACACCATATATTTT. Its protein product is CASSNRPSGNTIYF.

The CDR3 DNA reads TGTGCCAGCAGCCCACGACTGGACTCTGGAAACACCATATATTTT. Amino acids: CASSPRLDSGNTIYF. The chain has TRBV11-2 and TRBJ1-3, with D unclear. This CDR3 comprises 15 residues. Germline V gene data show CDR1 as SGHAT and CDR2 as FQNNGV. Trimming stripped 5 bases from V and 0 bases from J, with 11 bases between.

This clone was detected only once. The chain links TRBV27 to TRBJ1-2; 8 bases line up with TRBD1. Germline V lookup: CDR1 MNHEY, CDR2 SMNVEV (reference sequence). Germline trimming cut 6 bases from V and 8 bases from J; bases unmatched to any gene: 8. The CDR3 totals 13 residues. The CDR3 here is CASRRTGGKGYTF. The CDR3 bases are TGTGCCAGCAGACGTACAGGGGGAAAAGGCTACACCTTC.